These T cell receptor beta chains were read from a single sample in a study of technical replicates of blood from a few donors. Repertoires were generated with immunoSEQ multiplex PCR, while TCRdb's copy carries only in-frame clones and drops some. The data show 74,000 or so clones, about 96% seen once. The sample consisted of T cells isolated from PBMCs. Every receptor here comes from a human donor in good health. CDR3s include the opening cysteine and the closing phenylalanine or tryptophan. A D gene is named only where the DNA matches it firmly. Not all rows give a size; the values are once, few, many and, for expanded clones, a class.

length	D	V	J	size	CDR3	DNA
18	TRBD1	TRBV10-2	TRBJ2-2	.	CASSEPRGQGARVGELFF	TGCGCCAGCAGTGAGCCAAGGGGGCAGGGGGCTCGGGTCGGGGAGCTGTTTTTT
16	TRBD1	TRBV9	TRBJ2-3	.	CASSDNDRANTDTQYF	TGTGCCAGCAGCGACAACGACAGGGCCAACACAGATACGCAGTATTTT
15	.	TRBV5-1	TRBJ1-1	.	CASRGTSSMNTEAFF	TGCGCCAGCAGGGGGACAAGTTCGATGAACACTGAAGCTTTCTTT
16	.	TRBV13	TRBJ2-7	.	CASSLVGGGTGYEQYF	TGTGCCAGCAGCTTAGTAGGGGGGGGGACCGGGTACGAGCAGTACTTC
15	TRBD1	TRBV19	TRBJ2-7	once	CASSPRTGSSYEQYF	TGTGCCAGTAGTCCTAGGACAGGTTCCTCCTACGAGCAGTACTTC
16	TRBD1	TRBV6-1	TRBJ2-5	.	CASSETTGGGGETQYF	TGTGCCAGCAGTGAAACCACAGGGGGCGGTGGAGAGACCCAGTACTTC
15	TRBD2	TRBV5-6	TRBJ2-7	.	CASSLMRGISYEQYF	TGTGCCAGCAGCTTGATGCGGGGGATCTCCTACGAGCAGTACTTC
13	TRBD1	TRBV7-2	TRBJ1-1	.	CASSLVTGLEAFF	TGTGCCAGCAGCTTAGTGACAGGGCTGGAAGCTTTCTTT
14	TRBD1	TRBV5-4	TRBJ2-7	once	CASSFGTVDYEQYF	TGTGCCAGCAGCTTCGGGACAGTTGACTACGAGCAGTACTTC
15	.	TRBV10-1	TRBJ1-5	.	CASSPNPGGEQPQHF	TGCGCCAGCAGTCCTAATCCCGGCGGAGAGCAGCCCCAGCATTTT
14	.	TRBV7-9	TRBJ1-6	.	CASSLGQQNSPLHF	TGTGCCAGCAGCCTAGGACAGCAGAATTCACCCCTCCACTTT